Listed below are T cell receptor beta chains from one sample, sequenced in a study of cytomegalovirus exposure and HLA in healthy donors. Libraries were prepared by immunoSEQ multiplex PCR; TCRdb keeps only in-frame clonotypes and omits some of them. The table includes around 64,000 clones, approximately 92% detected once. Sequenced input: PBMCs. These receptors were taken from a woman under 40 in good health and CMV-seropositive. Each CDR3 is given with its conserved first and last residue. The D gene is left open where the match is weak. Size is stated for part of the rows, as once, few or many counts, or as a class when the clone is expanded.

D gene: TRBD1; J gene: TRBJ1-2; V gene: TRBV28; clone size: -; CDR3 DNA: TGTGCCAGCAGCCGGGGACAGGGTTATGGCTACACCTTC; CDR3 protein: CASSRGQGYGYTF
D gene: TRBD1; J gene: TRBJ2-3; V gene: TRBV28; clone size: -; CDR3 DNA: TGTGCCAGCACGGTCCGGACAGGTCGGAGCACAGATACGCAGTATTTT; CDR3 protein: CASTVRTGRSTDTQYF
D gene: -; J gene: TRBJ2-7; V gene: TRBV7-2; clone size: -; CDR3 DNA: TGTGCCAGCAGCGACGGGAATTCCTACGAGCAGTACTTC; CDR3 protein: CASSDGNSYEQYF
D gene: TRBD1; J gene: TRBJ2-5; V gene: TRBV30; clone size: once; CDR3 DNA: TGTGCCTGGACCCCGACAGGGTTTGGGGAGACCCAGTACTTC; CDR3 protein: CAWTPTGFGETQYF
D gene: -; J gene: TRBJ1-4; V gene: TRBV11-2; clone size: few; CDR3 DNA: TGTGCCAGCAGCTCCGGAGGGGCTGGTGAAAAACTGTTTTTT; CDR3 protein: CASSSGGAGEKLFF
D gene: -; J gene: TRBJ1-3; V gene: TRBV4-2; clone size: -; CDR3 DNA: TGTGCCAGCAAGAGGGAAAACACCATATATTTT; CDR3 protein: CASKRENTIYF
D gene: -; J gene: TRBJ1-5; V gene: TRBV5-1; clone size: -; CDR3 DNA: TGCGCCAGCAGCACGGAGGATCAGCCCCAGCATTTT; CDR3 protein: CASSTEDQPQHF
D gene: -; J gene: TRBJ1-2; V gene: TRBV28; clone size: -; CDR3 DNA: TGTGCCACCGAGAGCTATGGCTACACCTTC; CDR3 protein: CATESYGYTF
D gene: TRBD2; J gene: TRBJ2-7; V gene: TRBV10-3; clone size: -; CDR3 DNA: TGTGCCACCACTGAGCTGACTAGCGGCAACTACGAGCAGTACTTC; CDR3 protein: CATTELTSGNYEQYF
D gene: -; J gene: TRBJ2-7; V gene: TRBV27; clone size: -; CDR3 DNA: TGTGCCAGCAGTTTATCTGTCAGTTCCTCCTACGAGCAGTACTTC; CDR3 protein: CASSLSVSSSYEQYF
D gene: -; J gene: TRBJ2-3; V gene: TRBV5-1; clone size: -; CDR3 DNA: TGCGCCAGCAGCTTAACTGGAGGAGGTGGGACAGATACGCAGTATTTT; CDR3 protein: CASSLTGGGGTDTQYF
D gene: TRBD2; J gene: TRBJ2-2; V gene: TRBV27; clone size: -; CDR3 DNA: TGTGCCAGCACCTTCGGTCTAGCGGGAGTGACCGGGGAGCTGTTTTTT; CDR3 protein: CASTFGLAGVTGELFF
D gene: TRBD1; J gene: TRBJ1-2; V gene: TRBV6-4; clone size: -; CDR3 DNA: TGTGCCAGCAGTGACTCCGGGACAGGGGGTATTGGCTACACCTTC; CDR3 protein: CASSDSGTGGIGYTF
D gene: -; J gene: TRBJ1-5; V gene: TRBV28; clone size: -; CDR3 DNA: TGTGCCAGCAGCCCCGGAGGACGGGGACAACAGCCCCAGCATTTT; CDR3 protein: CASSPGGRGQQPQHF
D gene: TRBD2; J gene: TRBJ2-7; V gene: TRBV10-2; clone size: few; CDR3 DNA: TGCGCCAGCAGTCCTACTCGCGGGAGCTCCTACGAGCAGTACTTC; CDR3 protein: CASSPTRGSSYEQYF
D gene: -; J gene: TRBJ2-5; V gene: TRBV7-8; clone size: few; CDR3 DNA: TGTGCCAGCTCAAGAGCGCGGCAAGAGACCCAGTACTTC; CDR3 protein: CASSRARQETQYF
D gene: -; J gene: TRBJ1-4; V gene: TRBV28; clone size: -; CDR3 DNA: TGTGCCAGCAGTTCCGGTATATTATCGGGTAACGAAAAACTGTTTTTT; CDR3 protein: CASSSGILSGNEKLFF
D gene: TRBD1; J gene: TRBJ1-5; V gene: TRBV6-5; clone size: -; CDR3 DNA: TGTGCCAGCAGCCCGGACAGGCGGGTTCATCAGCCCCAGCATTTT; CDR3 protein: CASSPDRRVHQPQHF
D gene: TRBD2; J gene: TRBJ2-1; V gene: TRBV27; clone size: -; CDR3 DNA: TGTGCCAGCAGTTTGGGGCTAGCGGGAGAGGTTGAGCAGTTCTTC; CDR3 protein: CASSLGLAGEVEQFF
D gene: TRBD2; J gene: TRBJ2-1; V gene: TRBV7-6; clone size: -; CDR3 DNA: TGTGCCAGCAGCTTGGGGAGCGGGACCTACAATGAGCAGTTCTTC; CDR3 protein: CASSLGSGTYNEQFF
D gene: TRBD1; J gene: TRBJ2-1; V gene: TRBV4-1; clone size: -; CDR3 DNA: TGCGCCAGCAGCCAAGAAGTCGACAGGGCCCGCACGAGCTCCTACAATGAGCAGTTCTTC; CDR3 protein: CASSQEVDRARTSSYNEQFF
D gene: TRBD1; J gene: TRBJ2-1; V gene: TRBV27; clone size: -; CDR3 DNA: TGTGCCAGCAGTTTACTGGGGACAGGGGCGCGCAATGAGCAGTTCTTC; CDR3 protein: CASSLLGTGARNEQFF
D gene: -; J gene: TRBJ2-7; V gene: TRBV28; clone size: -; CDR3 DNA: TGTGCCAGCAGCTCCCGGCAGGTTGCCTCCTACGAGCAGTACTTC; CDR3 protein: CASSSRQVASYEQYF
D gene: -; J gene: TRBJ2-1; V gene: TRBV5-1; clone size: -; CDR3 DNA: TGCGCCAGCAGCTCCTCAGGGTCCCCGAGATGGGATGAGCAGTTCTTC; CDR3 protein: CASSSSGSPRWDEQFF
D gene: -; J gene: TRBJ2-7; V gene: TRBV18; clone size: -; CDR3 DNA: TGTGCCAGCTCACCAACAGGTGACCCCTACGAGCAGTACTTC; CDR3 protein: CASSPTGDPYEQYF
D gene: -; J gene: TRBJ2-2; V gene: TRBV27; clone size: -; CDR3 DNA: TGTGCCAGCAGTTCTAGAGGGCCCGCCGGGGAGCTGTTTTTT; CDR3 protein: CASSSRGPAGELFF
D gene: -; J gene: TRBJ2-2; V gene: TRBV6-5; clone size: once; CDR3 DNA: TGTGCCAGCAGTTACCGCCGACAGTCCACCGGGGAGCTGTTTTTT; CDR3 protein: CASSYRRQSTGELFF
D gene: -; J gene: TRBJ2-5; V gene: TRBV19; clone size: -; CDR3 DNA: TGTGCCAGTAGTATTATGAGTCTCGAGACCCAGTACTTC; CDR3 protein: CASSIMSLETQYF
D gene: -; J gene: TRBJ2-1; V gene: TRBV6-1; clone size: -; CDR3 DNA: TGTGCCAGCAGTGCCTCTCCCGGGGATGAGCAGTTCTTC; CDR3 protein: CASSASPGDEQFF
D gene: -; J gene: TRBJ2-7; V gene: TRBV5-1; clone size: -; CDR3 DNA: TGCGCCAGCAGCTTTACAGGGAGTTACGAGCAGTACTTC; CDR3 protein: CASSFTGSYEQYF
D gene: -; J gene: TRBJ1-1; V gene: TRBV30; clone size: -; CDR3 DNA: TGTGCCTGTAACCTCAGGCTCCCCCAGGGGACTGAAGCTTTCTTT; CDR3 protein: CACNLRLPQGTEAFF
D gene: TRBD1; J gene: TRBJ1-2; V gene: TRBV2; clone size: -; CDR3 DNA: TGTGCCAGCAGCCGGGACAGTAACTATGGCTACACCTTC; CDR3 protein: CASSRDSNYGYTF
D gene: -; J gene: TRBJ2-1; V gene: TRBV20-1; clone size: -; CDR3 DNA: TGCAGTGCTAGGGCTCTCAATGAGCAGTTCTTC; CDR3 protein: CSARALNEQFF
D gene: TRBD1; J gene: TRBJ1-3; V gene: TRBV19; clone size: once; CDR3 DNA: TGTGCCAGCAAACAGGGGGCTTTTTCTGGAAACACCATATATTTT; CDR3 protein: CASKQGAFSGNTIYF